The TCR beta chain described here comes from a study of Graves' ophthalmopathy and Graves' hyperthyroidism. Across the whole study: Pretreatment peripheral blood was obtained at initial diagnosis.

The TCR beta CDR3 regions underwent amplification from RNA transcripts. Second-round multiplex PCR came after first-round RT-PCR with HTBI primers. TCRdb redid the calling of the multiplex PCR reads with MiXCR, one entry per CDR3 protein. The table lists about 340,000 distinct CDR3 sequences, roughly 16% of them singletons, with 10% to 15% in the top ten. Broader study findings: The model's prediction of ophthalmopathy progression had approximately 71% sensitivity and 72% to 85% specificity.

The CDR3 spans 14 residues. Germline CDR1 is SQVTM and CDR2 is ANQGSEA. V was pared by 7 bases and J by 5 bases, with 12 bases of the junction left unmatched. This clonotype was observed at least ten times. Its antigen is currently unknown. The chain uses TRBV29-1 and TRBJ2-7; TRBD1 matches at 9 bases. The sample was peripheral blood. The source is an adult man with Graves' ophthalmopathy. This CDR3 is CSATTGQGNHEQYF. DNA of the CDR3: TGCAGCGCCACAACGGGACAGGGTAACCACGAGCAGTACTTC.